These 26 T cell receptor beta chains originate from one sample sequenced in a study of blood T cell repertoires in COVID-19. Assay: immunoSEQ multiplex PCR; the TCRdb copy retains only in-frame clones and omits some. There are tens of thousands of clones in the sample; 85% to 95% occur only once, and around 2.3% lies in the top ten. The sample taken for sequencing was peripheral blood. These receptors all come from a human donor with active COVID-19. The donor label of this sample is uncertain.

This clone showed up just a few times. The rearrangement joins TRBV5-1 to TRBJ2-3; tentatively, D is TRBD1 (6 bases). V dropped 6 bases and J dropped 2 bases, with 10 bases sitting between them. CDR3 length: 13 amino acids. Germline values: CDR1 SGHRS, CDR2 YFSETQ. CDR3 loop: CASNNRVTDTQYF. The CDR3 DNA follows: TGCGCCAGCAACAACAGGGTCACAGATACGCAGTATTTT.

V and J are TRBV19 and TRBJ2-3, with D tentatively TRBD2 (6 bases). The CDR3 is made up of 14 amino acids. Deletions cut 5 bases from V and 2 bases from J, with 11 bases between. Germline assignment: CDR1 LNHDA and CDR2 SQIVND (reference sequence). CDR3 amino acids: CASSHGGTTDTQYF. The DNA for the CDR3 is TGTGCCAGTAGTCACGGGGGTACCACAGATACGCAGTATTTT. The entire variable domain, with the rest obtained from reference TRBV19 and TRBJ2-3, is as follows: DGGITQSPKYLFRKEGQNVTLSCEQNLNHDAMYWYRQDPGQGLRLIYYSQIVNDFQKGDIAEGYSVSREKKESFPLTVTSAQKNPTAFYLCASSHGGTTDTQYFGPGTRLTVL.

This clone appeared a few times. The chain links TRBV13 to TRBJ1-5, with D unresolved. The CDR3 runs to 18 residues. Trimming cost V 3 bases and J 7 bases, with 25 bases left between them. CDR1 PRHDT and CDR2 FYEKMQ come from the germline V gene (reference sequence). The CDR3 here is CASSFSGKGLLSRQPQHF. As DNA, the CDR3 is TGTGCCAGCAGCTTCTCCGGTAAAGGACTACTAAGTCGGCAGCCCCAGCATTTT.

The V call is TRBV7-2, the J call TRBJ2-3, with D perhaps matching TRBD2 (5 bases). CDR3 length: 15 residues. Germline CDR1 SGHTA, CDR2 FQGNSA. V was shortened by 2 bases and J by 0 bases, with 9 bases between the two germline ends. This chain's CDR3 is CASSLQAVSTDTQYF. CDR3 bases: TGTGCCAGCAGCTTACAAGCGGTAAGCACAGATACGCAGTATTTT.

This rearrangement joins TRBV29-1 to TRBJ2-5; tentatively, D is TRBD1 (6 bases). The CDR3 is made up of 13 amino acids. V was cut by 5 bases and J by 5 bases, with 15 bases left in between. Germline CDR1 is SQVTM and CDR2 is ANQGSEA. CDR3 nucleotides: TGCAGCGTTCGGGACACCCCACGGGAGACCCAGTACTTC. Encoded protein: CSVRDTPRETQYF.

This chain connects TRBV6-5 to TRBJ2-3; TRBD2 agrees at 8 bases. Per germline, CDR1 MNHEY and CDR2 SVGAGI. This CDR3 spans 14 amino acids. Germline trimming cut 5 bases from V and 1 base from J; bases unmatched to any gene: 2. CDR3 nucleotides: TGTGCCAGCAGTCTCGGGGGGGGCACAGATACGCAGTATTTT. Protein product: CASSLGGGTDTQYF.

This rearrangement joins TRBV18 to TRBJ1-1, with D perhaps TRBD1 (6 bases). The germline V gene has CDR1 KGHSH and CDR2 LQKENI. The CDR3 runs 16 residues. Trimming took off 1 base at V and 1 base at J, with 13 bases between the two ends. This CDR3 reads CASSPRRDTANTEAFF. The CDR3 DNA reads TGTGCCAGCTCACCACGCCGGGACACCGCGAACACTGAAGCTTTCTTT.

This clone appeared a single time. V is TRBV4-2 and J is TRBJ2-4, with D unclear. With 0 bases removed from V and 0 bases from J, the gap between germline ends came to 12 bases. Germline V gene lookup returns CDR1 LGHNA and CDR2 YNFKEQ. The CDR3 is made up of 17 amino acids. The CDR3 loop reads CASSQDVGDLAKNIQYF. Written as DNA, the CDR3 is TGTGCCAGCAGCCAAGATGTAGGAGATCTAGCCAAAAACATTCAGTACTTC.

The chain is built from TRBV27 and TRBJ2-7, with D maybe TRBD2 (6 bases). Germline V gene sequence: CDR1 MNHEY, CDR2 SMNVEV (reference sequence). This CDR3 is 14 amino acids long. V was shortened by 2 bases and J by 1 base, with 9 bases between the two germline ends. CDR3 amino acids: CASSLGDSSYEQYF. In nucleotides, the CDR3 is TGTGCCAGCAGTTTAGGGGACTCGTCCTACGAGCAGTACTTC.

The V and J genes are TRBV13 and TRBJ1-6; 7 nucleotides align to TRBD1. With V trimmed by 6 bases and J by 7 bases, 12 bases remained unmatched. The germline CDR1 and CDR2 sequences are PRHDT and FYEKMQ (reference sequence). The CDR3 is made up of 16 amino acids. Here the CDR3 reads CASRNNRGWGNSPLHF. Written as DNA, the CDR3 is TGTGCCAGCAGAAACAACAGGGGTTGGGGAAATTCACCCCTCCACTTT.

The chain uses TRBV11-2 and TRBJ2-2; D unclear. V was pared by 3 bases and J by 2 bases, with 10 bases between. The CDR3 totals 15 residues. CDR1 is SGHAT, CDR2 FQNNGV, per germline. The CDR3 reads CASSLGSLNTGELFF. CDR3 DNA sequence: TGTGCCAGCAGCTTGGGCAGTTTAAACACCGGGGAGCTGTTTTTT.

This clone was seen only once. The chain has TRBV4-1 and TRBJ2-3, with 7 bases fitting TRBD1. The germline CDR1 and CDR2 sequences are MGHRA and YSYEKL. The CDR3 sequence is 14 residues long. The V and J ends lost 7 bases and 4 bases, in that order; junction bases with no gene match: 8. CDR3: CASNPTGVADTQYF. DNA of the CDR3: TGCGCCAGCAACCCTACAGGGGTCGCAGATACGCAGTATTTT.

V is TRBV3-1 (or the pseudogene TRBV3-2) and J is TRBJ1-2, with a tentative D call TRBD1 (6 bases). Germline CDR1 LGHDT, CDR2 YNNKEL (reference sequence). There are 15 residues in the CDR3. The V and J ends lost 4 bases and 2 bases respectively, with 14 bases between them. The CDR3 is CASSLKQGPNYGYTF. CDR3 nucleotide sequence: TGTGCCAGCAGCCTAAAACAGGGACCCAACTATGGCTACACCTTC.

The V gene is TRBV7-2, the J gene TRBJ2-7; D remains ambiguous. Trimming cost V 0 bases and J 5 bases, with 8 bases left between them. The CDR3 length is 13 residues. Germline lookup yields CDR1 SGHTA and CDR2 FQGNSA. The CDR3 spells CASSLAPVDEQYF. As DNA, the CDR3 is TGTGCCAGCAGCTTAGCCCCGGTCGACGAGCAGTACTTC.

The V gene is TRBV7-8, the J gene TRBJ1-1; D gene ambiguous. Germline CDR1 and CDR2: SGHVS and FQNEAQ. Trimming removed 5 bases from V and 5 bases from J, with 9 bases in between. This CDR3 has 12 amino acids. This chain's CDR3 is CASSLWRTEAFF. CDR3 bases: TGTGCCAGCAGCCTCTGGCGGACTGAAGCTTTCTTT.

The rearrangement joins TRBV7-9 to TRBJ2-5, with 8 bases lining up with TRBD1. The CDR3 runs to 15 residues. V shed 5 bases and J 5 bases; nucleotides not matched to a gene: 10. CDR1 SEHNR and CDR2 FQNEAQ come from the germline V gene (reference sequence). The CDR3 sequence: CASSPRDRSRETQYF. CDR3 DNA sequence: TGTGCCAGCAGCCCGAGGGACAGGTCCAGGGAGACCCAGTACTTC.

V is TRBV7-3 and J is TRBJ2-1; tentatively, D is TRBD2 (7 bases). V shed 11 bases and J shed 6 bases, with 20 bases lying between them. CDR1 is SGHTA and CDR2 is FQGTGA in the germline V gene. The CDR3 has 14 residues. The chain's CDR3 is CASSLGGGPNEQFF. The CDR3 DNA is TGTGCCTCTAGTCTGGGCGGGGGCCCCAATGAGCAGTTCTTC.

The V call is TRBV2, the J call TRBJ2-1, with D perhaps matching TRBD2 (5 bases). The CDR3 covers 15 residues. CDR1 and CDR2 (germline): SNHLY, FYNNEI. V was cut by 5 bases and J by 0 bases, with 11 bases left in between. Here the CDR3 DNA reads TGTGCCAGCAGTTTCGGGGATAGCTCCTACAATGAGCAGTTCTTC. This codes for CASSFGDSSYNEQFF.

The chain is built from TRBV28 and TRBJ1-3; 9 bases align to TRBD1. V trimming: 6 bases; J trimming: 3 bases; junction bases outside the gene matches: 12. Germline lookup yields CDR1 MDHEN and CDR2 SYDVKM. The CDR3 has 17 amino acids. CDR3 in amino acids: CASSWGFTGGNGNTIYF. The CDR3 bases are TGTGCCAGCAGCTGGGGGTTCACAGGGGGCAATGGAAACACCATATATTTT.

This clone was counted once. The chain is built from TRBV6-5 and TRBJ1-1; no clear D. The CDR3 extends over 15 amino acids. Germline V lookup: CDR1 MNHEY, CDR2 SVGAGI. V shed 2 bases and J shed 5 bases, with 15 bases lying between them. CDR3 region: CASSYAGVGGTEAFF. CDR3 DNA: TGTGCCAGCAGTTACGCAGGAGTGGGCGGGACTGAAGCTTTCTTT.

V and J are TRBV19 and TRBJ1-6; D may be TRBD1 (6 bases). This CDR3 spans 17 amino acids. Trimming removed 4 bases at V and 7 bases at J, with 20 bases between. Germline loops: CDR1 LNHDA, CDR2 SQIVND (reference sequence). CDR3 region: CASSTSRQAGPNSPLHF. The CDR3, as DNA: TGTGCCAGTAGTACCTCTCGACAGGCTGGCCCGAATTCACCCCTCCACTTT.

V and J are TRBV28 and TRBJ1-1; tentative D call: TRBD1 (5 bases). The CDR3 contains 11 residues. V was trimmed by 7 bases and J by 10 bases, leaving 13 bases between them. The V gene's germline CDR1 is MDHEN and CDR2 SYDVKM. The CDR3 protein is CASTRQGTAFF. DNA for the CDR3: TGTGCCAGCACCCGTCAGGGAACAGCTTTCTTT.

The V call is TRBV11-3, the J call TRBJ2-7; TRBD2 aligns across 7 bases. In germline, CDR1 is SGHNT, CDR2 YENEEA. The CDR3 runs 15 residues. V shed 2 bases and J 3 bases; nucleotides not matched to a gene: 7. The CDR3: CASSLRGGPSYEQYF. The CDR3 DNA reads TGTGCCAGCAGCTTAAGGGGAGGGCCCAGCTACGAGCAGTACTTC.

The chain employs TRBV10-3 and TRBJ2-5; the D gene is possibly TRBD1 (5 bases). CDR3 length: 13 residues. V was trimmed by 11 bases and J by 5 bases, leaving 18 bases between them. CDR1 and CDR2 from the germline V gene are ENHRY and SYGVKD. The CDR3 DNA sequence: TGTGCCGCCGCGTCTCCAGGGATGGAGACCCAGTACTTC. This sequence encodes CAAASPGMETQYF.

The J gene is TRBJ1-1, the V gene TRBV5-1, with D possibly TRBD1 on 5 matching bases. The CDR3 extends over 14 amino acids. Trimming shortened V by 2 bases and J by 6 bases, and 14 bases separated the two germline ends. Germline CDR1 reads SGHRS; CDR2 reads YFSETQ. The CDR3 DNA follows: TGCGCCAGCAGCTTCGATCCAGGGAGGGCTGAAGCTTTCTTT. Translating gives CASSFDPGRAEAFF.

The V and J genes are TRBV28 and TRBJ1-1; D is unresolved. The germline V gene encodes CDR1 MDHEN and CDR2 SYDVKM. The CDR3 spans 13 residues. Trimming cost V 5 bases and J 4 bases, with 11 bases left between them. The CDR3 bases are TGTGCCAGCAGTCGCGGAGATATCACTGAAGCTTTCTTT. Translated, it gives CASSRGDITEAFF.